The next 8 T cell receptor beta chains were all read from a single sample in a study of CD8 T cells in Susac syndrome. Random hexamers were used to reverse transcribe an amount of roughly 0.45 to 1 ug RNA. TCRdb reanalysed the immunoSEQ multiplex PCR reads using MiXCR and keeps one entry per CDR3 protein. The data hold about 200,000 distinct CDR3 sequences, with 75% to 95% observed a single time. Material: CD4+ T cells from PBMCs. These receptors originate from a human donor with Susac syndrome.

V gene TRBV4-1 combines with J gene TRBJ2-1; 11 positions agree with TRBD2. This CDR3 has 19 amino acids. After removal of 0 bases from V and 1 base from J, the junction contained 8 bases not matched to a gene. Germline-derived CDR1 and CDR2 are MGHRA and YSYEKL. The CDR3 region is CASSQDLKTSGGSYNEQFF. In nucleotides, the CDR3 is TGCGCCAGCAGCCAAGATTTGAAAACTAGCGGGGGTTCCTACAATGAGCAGTTCTTC.

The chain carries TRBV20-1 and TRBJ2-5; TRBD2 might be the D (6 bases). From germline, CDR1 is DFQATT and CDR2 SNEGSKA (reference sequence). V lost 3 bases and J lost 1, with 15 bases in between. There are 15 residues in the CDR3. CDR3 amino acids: CSASQVSGIQETQYF. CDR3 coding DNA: TGCAGTGCTAGTCAGGTTAGCGGAATCCAAGAGACCCAGTACTTC.

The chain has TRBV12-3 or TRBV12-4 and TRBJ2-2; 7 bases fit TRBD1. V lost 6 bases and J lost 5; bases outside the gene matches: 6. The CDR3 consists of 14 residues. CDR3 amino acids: CASRGTVPTGELFF. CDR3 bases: TGTGCCAGCAGAGGGACAGTCCCTACCGGGGAGCTGTTTTTT.

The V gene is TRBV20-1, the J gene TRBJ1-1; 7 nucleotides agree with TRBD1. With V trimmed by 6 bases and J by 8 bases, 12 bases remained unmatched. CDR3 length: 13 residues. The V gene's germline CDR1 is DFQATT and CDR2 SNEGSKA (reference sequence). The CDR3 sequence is CSAPTRTGAEAFF. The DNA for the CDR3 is TGCAGTGCACCCACCAGGACAGGTGCAGAAGCTTTCTTT.

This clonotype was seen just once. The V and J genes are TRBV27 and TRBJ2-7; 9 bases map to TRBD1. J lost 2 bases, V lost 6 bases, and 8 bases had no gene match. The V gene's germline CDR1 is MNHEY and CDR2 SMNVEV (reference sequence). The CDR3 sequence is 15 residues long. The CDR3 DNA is TGTGCCAGCAGACGTCACCGGGACAGGGCCTACGAGCAGTACTTC. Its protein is CASRRHRDRAYEQYF.

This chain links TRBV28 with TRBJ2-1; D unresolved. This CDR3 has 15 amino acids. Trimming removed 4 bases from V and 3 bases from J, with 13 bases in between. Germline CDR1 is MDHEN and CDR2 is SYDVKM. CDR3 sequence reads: CASSSEAAYYNEQFF. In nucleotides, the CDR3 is TGTGCCAGCAGTTCCGAGGCTGCCTACTACAATGAGCAGTTCTTC.

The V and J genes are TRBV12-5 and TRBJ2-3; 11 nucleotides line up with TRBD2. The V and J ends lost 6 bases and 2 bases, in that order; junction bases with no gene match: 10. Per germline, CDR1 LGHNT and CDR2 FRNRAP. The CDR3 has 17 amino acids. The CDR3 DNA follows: TGTGCTAGTGGACTAGCGGGGGACCTACTATACACAGATACGCAGTATTTT. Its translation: CASGLAGDLLYTDTQYF.

The CDR3 coding sequence is TGTGCCAGCAGCTTGATATGGTTGGAGACAGGGCAAGTGGAAAAACTGTTTTTT. Translated, it gives CASSLIWLETGQVEKLFF. This rearrangement joins TRBV7-3 to TRBJ1-4; 7 nucleotides line up with TRBD1. Germline CDR1 SGHTA, CDR2 FQGTGA. The V segment lost 3 bases and the J segment 8 bases; nucleotides outside the gene matches: 18. The CDR3 extends over 18 amino acids. The full variable domain, in which reference TRBV7-3 and TRBJ1-4 provide the parts outside the CDR3, is GAGVSQTPSNKVTEKGKYVELRCDPISGHTALYWYRQSLGQGPEFLIYFQGTGAADDSGLPNDRFFAVRPEGSVSTLKIQRTERGDSAVYLCASSLIWLETGQVEKLFFGSGTQLSVL.